This is a list of T cell receptor beta chains from one sample in a study of cytomegalovirus exposure and HLA in healthy donors. Some clones are missing from TCRdb's copy, which holds only in-frame ones; the method was immunoSEQ multiplex PCR. The sample holds 100,000 to 150,000 clones, 82% seen once. The sequenced sample was PBMCs. These receptor sequences come from a boy aged 5-17 years in good health and CMV-seronegative. Both conserved end residues are trimmed from each CDR3.

length: 14
V: TRBV4-2
CDR3: ASSALGQTNTGELF

length: 11
V: TRBV6-1
CDR3: AGRQGANYGYT

length: 9
V: TRBV30
CDR3: AWRYVGGAY

length: 12
V: TRBV6-5
CDR3: ASSYSGGLETQY

length: 12
V: TRBV19
CDR3: ASSLQGPSYEQY

length: 13
V: TRBV9
CDR3: ASSPGLSPGNEQF

length: 19
V: TRBV10-2
CDR3: ASSVRWGTSGIISSYNEQF

length: 12
V: TRBV4-1
CDR3: ASSPGQGNQPQH

length: 14
V: TRBV6-5
CDR3: ASSYFSGVRNTEAF

length: 13
V: TRBV13
CDR3: ASSLRSSEYNEQF